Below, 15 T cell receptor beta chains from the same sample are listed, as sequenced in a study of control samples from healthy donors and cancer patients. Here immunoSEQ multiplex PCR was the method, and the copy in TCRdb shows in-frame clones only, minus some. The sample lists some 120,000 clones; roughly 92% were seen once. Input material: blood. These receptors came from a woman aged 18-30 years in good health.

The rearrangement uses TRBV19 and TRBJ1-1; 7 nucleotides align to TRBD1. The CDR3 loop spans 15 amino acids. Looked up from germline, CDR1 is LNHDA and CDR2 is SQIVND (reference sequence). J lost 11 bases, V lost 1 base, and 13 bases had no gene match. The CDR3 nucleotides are TGTGCCAGTAGTATAGCCGGTCGATCCAGGGGACAGGCTTTCTTT. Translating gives CASSIAGRSRGQAFF.

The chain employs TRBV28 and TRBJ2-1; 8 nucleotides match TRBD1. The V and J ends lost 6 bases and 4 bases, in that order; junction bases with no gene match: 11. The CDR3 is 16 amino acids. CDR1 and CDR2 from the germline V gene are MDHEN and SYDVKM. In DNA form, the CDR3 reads TGTGCCAGCAGGAACGGTGAACACAGGGGGTACAATGAGCAGTTCTTC. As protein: CASRNGEHRGYNEQFF.

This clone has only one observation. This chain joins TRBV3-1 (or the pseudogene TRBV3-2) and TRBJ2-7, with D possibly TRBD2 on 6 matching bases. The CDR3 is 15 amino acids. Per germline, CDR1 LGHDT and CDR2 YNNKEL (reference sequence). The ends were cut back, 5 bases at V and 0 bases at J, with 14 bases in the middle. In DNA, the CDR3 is TGTGCCAGCAGCATACTAGCTGACACCTCCTACGAGCAGTACTTC. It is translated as CASSILADTSYEQYF.

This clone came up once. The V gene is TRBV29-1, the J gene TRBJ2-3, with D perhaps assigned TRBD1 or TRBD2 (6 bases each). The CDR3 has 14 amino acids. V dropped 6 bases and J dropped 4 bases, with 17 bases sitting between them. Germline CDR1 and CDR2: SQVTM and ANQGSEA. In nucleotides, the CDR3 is TGCAGCGTCTCTCTTGGGGGGCGGCCAGATACGCAGTATTTT. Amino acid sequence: CSVSLGGRPDTQYF.

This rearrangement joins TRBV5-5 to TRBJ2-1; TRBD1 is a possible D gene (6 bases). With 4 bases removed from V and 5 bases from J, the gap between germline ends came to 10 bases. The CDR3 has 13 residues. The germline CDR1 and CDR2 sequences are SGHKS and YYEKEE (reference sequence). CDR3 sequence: CASSAQGNNEQFF. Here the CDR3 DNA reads TGTGCCAGCAGCGCACAGGGAAACAATGAGCAGTTCTTC.

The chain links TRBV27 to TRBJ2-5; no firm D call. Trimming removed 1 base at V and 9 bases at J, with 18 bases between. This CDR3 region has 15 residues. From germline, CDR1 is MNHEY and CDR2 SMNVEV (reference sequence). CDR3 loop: CASSLYYTHPRAQYF. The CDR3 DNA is TGTGCCAGCAGTTTATACTACACCCATCCACGGGCCCAGTACTTC.

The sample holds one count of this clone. CDR3 nucleotide sequence: TGCAGCGTTGAGGGGAGTGGAAGGCCTGAAGCTTTCTTT. Translating gives CSVEGSGRPEAFF. V and J are TRBV29-1 and TRBJ1-1; D unresolved. The CDR3 sequence is 13 residues long. Trimming took 3 bases from V and 6 from J, leaving 14 bases between them. Germline V gene data show CDR1 as SQVTM and CDR2 as ANQGSEA.

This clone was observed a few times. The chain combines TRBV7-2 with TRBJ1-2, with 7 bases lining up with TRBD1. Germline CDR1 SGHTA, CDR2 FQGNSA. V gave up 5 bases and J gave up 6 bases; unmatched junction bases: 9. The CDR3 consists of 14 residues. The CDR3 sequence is CASSVYYTGDGYTF. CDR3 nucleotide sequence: TGTGCCAGCAGCGTCTATTATACAGGGGATGGCTACACCTTC. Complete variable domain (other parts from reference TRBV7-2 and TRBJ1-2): GAGVSQSPSNKVTEKGKDVELRCDPISGHTALYWYRQSLGQGLEFLIYFQGNSAPDKSGLPSDRFSAERTGGSVSTLTIQRTQQEDSAVYLCASSVYYTGDGYTFGSGTRLTVV.

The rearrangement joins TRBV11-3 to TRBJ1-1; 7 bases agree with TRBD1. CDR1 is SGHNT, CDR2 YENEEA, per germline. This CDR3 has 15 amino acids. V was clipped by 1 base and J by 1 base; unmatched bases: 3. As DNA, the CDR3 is TGTGCCAGCAGCTTAGGGGGGACAGCGAACACTGAAGCTTTCTTT. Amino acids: CASSLGGTANTEAFF.

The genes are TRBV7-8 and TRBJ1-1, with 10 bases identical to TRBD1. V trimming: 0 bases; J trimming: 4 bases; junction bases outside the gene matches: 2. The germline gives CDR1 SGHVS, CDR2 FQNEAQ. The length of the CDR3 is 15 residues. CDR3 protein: CASSLADRGSTEAFF. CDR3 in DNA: TGTGCCAGCAGCTTAGCGGACAGGGGGTCCACTGAAGCTTTCTTT.

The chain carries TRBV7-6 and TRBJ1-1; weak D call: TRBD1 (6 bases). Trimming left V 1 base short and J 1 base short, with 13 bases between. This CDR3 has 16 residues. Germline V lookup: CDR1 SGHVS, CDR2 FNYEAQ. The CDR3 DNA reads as TGTGCCAGCAGCTTAGATGGGGGGCTGGGGAACACTGAAGCTTTCTTT. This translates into CASSLDGGLGNTEAFF.

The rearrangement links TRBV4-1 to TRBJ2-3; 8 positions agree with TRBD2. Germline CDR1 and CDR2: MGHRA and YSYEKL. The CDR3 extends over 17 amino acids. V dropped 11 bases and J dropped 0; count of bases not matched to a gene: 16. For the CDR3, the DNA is TGCGCCGCCTCGCGTAGCGGGATCCCGCAGAGCACAGATACGCAGTATTTT. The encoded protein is CAASRSGIPQSTDTQYF.

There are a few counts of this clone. The CDR3 protein is CASSSGGQAVLYGYTF. CDR3 in DNA: TGTGCCAGCAGCTCGGGGGGACAGGCTGTTCTCTATGGCTACACCTTC. The chain carries TRBV7-2 and TRBJ1-2; the match to TRBD1 covers 8 bases. Germline V CDR1 and CDR2: SGHTA, FQGNSA. This CDR3 is built from 16 residues. Trimming removed 4 bases from V and 4 bases from J; junction bases left unmatched: 11.

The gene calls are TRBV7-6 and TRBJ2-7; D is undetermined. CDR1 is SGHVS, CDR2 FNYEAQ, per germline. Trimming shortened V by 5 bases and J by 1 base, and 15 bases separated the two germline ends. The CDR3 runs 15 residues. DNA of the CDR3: TGTGCCAGCAGCCCTGGACCAGCCTCATCCTACGAGCAGTACTTC. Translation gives CASSPGPASSYEQYF. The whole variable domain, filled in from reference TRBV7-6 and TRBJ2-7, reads GAGVSQSPRYKVTKRGQDVALRCDPISGHVSLYWYRQALGQGPEFLTYFNYEAQQDKSGLPNDRFSAERPEGSISTLTIQRTEQRDSAMYRCASSPGPASSYEQYFGPGTRLTVT.

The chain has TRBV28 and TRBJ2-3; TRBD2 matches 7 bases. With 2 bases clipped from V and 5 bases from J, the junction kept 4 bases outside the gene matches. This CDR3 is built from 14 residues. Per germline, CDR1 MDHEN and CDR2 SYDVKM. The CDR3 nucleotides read TGTGCCAGCAGTTTAGCGGGAGCAGGAGATACGCAGTATTTT. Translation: CASSLAGAGDTQYF. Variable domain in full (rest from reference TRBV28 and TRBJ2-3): DVKVTQSSRYLVKRTGEKVFLECVQDMDHENMFWYRQDPGLGLRLIYFSYDVKMKEKGDIPEGYSVSREKKERFSLILESASTNQTSMYLCASSLAGAGDTQYFGPGTRLTVL.